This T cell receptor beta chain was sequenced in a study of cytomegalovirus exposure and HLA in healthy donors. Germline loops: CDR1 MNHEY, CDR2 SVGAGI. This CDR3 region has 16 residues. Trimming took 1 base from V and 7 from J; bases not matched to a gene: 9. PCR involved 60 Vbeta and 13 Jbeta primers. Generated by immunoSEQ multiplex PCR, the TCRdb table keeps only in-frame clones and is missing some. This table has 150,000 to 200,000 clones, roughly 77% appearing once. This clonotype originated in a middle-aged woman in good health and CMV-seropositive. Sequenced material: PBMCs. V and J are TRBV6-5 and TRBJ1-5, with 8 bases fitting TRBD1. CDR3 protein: CASSYFTGGRGQPQHF. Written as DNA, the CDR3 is TGTGCCAGCAGTTACTTCACAGGGGGTAGGGGACAGCCCCAGCATTTT.